This T cell receptor beta chain was obtained from a study of blood T cell repertoires in COVID-19. Clones were sequenced by immunoSEQ multiplex PCR, and TCRdb holds only the in-frame ones, with some missing. The profile shows 270,000 or so clones, about 90% of them singletons. The CDR3 totals 14 residues. Deletions cut 2 bases from V and 5 bases from J, with 12 bases between. Germline V gene sequence: CDR1 MNHEY, CDR2 SVGAGI. V gene TRBV6-5 combines with J gene TRBJ1-1, with D hard to call. The sequence was collected from a woman between 25 and 40 years old with acute COVID-19. Sequencing was done on a sample of PBMCs or T cells enriched from blood (not recorded which). The CDR3 loop reads CASSYTQIQTEAFF. The CDR3 bases are TGTGCCAGCAGTTACACCCAAATCCAGACTGAAGCTTTCTTT.